The rows below give T cell receptor beta chains drawn from one sample of a study of vaccination and CD4 T cells after COVID-19. One entry per CDR3 protein results from TCRdb running MiXCR on the PCR reads. The table records about 20,000 distinct CDR3 sequences, about 40% of them present only once. For these TCRs, the target antigens are not known. This sample comprised CD4+ T cells from blood, cultured in vitro, obtained after SARS-CoV-2 vaccination. These receptors were obtained from a human donor who had recovered from COVID-19. Both conserved end residues are part of each CDR3. The order of the fields is D gene, V gene, clone size, J gene, CDR3 protein, CDR3 DNA. A D gene is named only where the DNA matches it firmly. Clone size appears in some rows only: once, few, many, or a class for an expanded clone.

.,TRBV29-1,.,TRBJ1-1,CSVEGAQGRTEAFF,TGCAGCGTTGAAGGGGCCCAGGGGCGCACTGAAGCTTTCTTT
.,TRBV2,.,TRBJ2-3,CASSDVLRGGSDTQYF,TGTGCCAGCAGTGATGTATTGAGGGGGGGGTCAGATACGCAGTATTTT
.,TRBV28,.,TRBJ2-7,CASSPVGGPYEQYF,TGTGCCAGCAGCCCAGTTGGGGGACCCTACGAGCAGTACTTC
TRBD1,TRBV20-1,few,TRBJ1-6,CSARGDSSSYNSPLHF,TGCAGTGCTAGGGGGGACAGCAGCTCCTATAATTCACCCCTCCACTTT
.,TRBV6-1,few,TRBJ1-2,CASSPDGRGYGYTF,TGTGCCAGCAGCCCTGATGGCAGGGGTTATGGCTACACCTTC
.,TRBV20-1,.,TRBJ1-6,CSARDGGSSYNSPLHF,TGCAGTGCTAGAGATGGGGGGAGCTCCTATAATTCACCCCTCCACTTT
TRBD2,TRBV20-1,.,TRBJ2-2,CSARVLGAGGPFGELFF,TGCAGTGCTAGAGTACTAGGAGCGGGGGGGCCGTTCGGGGAGCTGTTTTTT
.,TRBV7-2,few,TRBJ1-3,CASSLAGGQGGNTIYF,TGTGCCAGCAGCTTAGCGGGCGGGCAGGGAGGAAACACCATATATTTT
TRBD2,TRBV7-9,few,TRBJ2-3,CASSLVTSGRYTDTQYF,TGTGCCAGCAGCTTAGTGACTAGCGGGAGGTATACAGATACGCAGTATTTT
TRBD1,TRBV6-2/TRBV6-3,.,TRBJ1-5,CASTGGAINNQPQHF,TGTGCCAGCACAGGGGGGGCTATTAACAATCAGCCCCAGCATTTT
.,TRBV5-6,.,TRBJ2-7,CASSLVGGTYEQYF,TGTGCCAGCAGCTTGGTTGGGGGCACCTACGAGCAGTACTTC
.,TRBV20-1,.,TRBJ1-2,CSASTVNYGYTF,TGCAGTGCTAGCACGGTTAACTATGGCTACACCTTC
.,TRBV20-1,.,TRBJ1-5,CSASETSLDQPQHF,TGCAGTGCTAGCGAAACATCTCTGGATCAGCCCCAGCATTTT
TRBD1,TRBV11-3,once,TRBJ2-7,CASSSHRDRGFSEQYF,TGTGCCAGCAGCTCGCACCGGGACAGGGGGTTTTCGGAGCAGTACTTC
.,TRBV12-3/TRBV12-4,.,TRBJ1-5,CASSANSNQPQHF,TGTGCCAGCAGTGCGAATAGCAATCAGCCCCAGCATTTT
TRBD1,TRBV6-5,few,TRBJ2-7,CASSYSPGGISYEQYF,TGTGCCAGCAGTTACTCGCCAGGGGGCATCTCCTACGAGCAGTACTTC
.,TRBV20-1,medium-sized,TRBJ1-5,CSAASTLPRGNQPQHF,TGCAGTGCTGCATCGACCCTACCCCGGGGCAATCAGCCCCAGCATTTT
TRBD1,TRBV7-2,few,TRBJ1-2,CASSLDGGRGRNYGYTF,TGTGCCAGCAGCTTAGACGGTGGCAGGGGGCGGAACTATGGCTACACCTTC
TRBD1,TRBV24-1,.,TRBJ2-3,CATEDRGQRTDTQYF,TGTGCCACCGAGGACAGGGGCCAACGCACAGATACGCAGTATTTT
TRBD1,TRBV6-1,few,TRBJ1-1,CASSEGQGTEAFF,TGTGCCAGCAGTGAAGGACAGGGGACTGAAGCTTTCTTT
.,TRBV10-3,.,TRBJ1-1,CAISEAQVGTEAFF,TGTGCCATCAGTGAGGCCCAGGTTGGGACTGAAGCTTTCTTT
.,TRBV6-5,.,TRBJ1-2,CASSSVGGYGYTF,TGTGCCAGCAGTTCCGTCGGAGGATATGGCTACACCTTC
.,TRBV12-3/TRBV12-4,.,TRBJ2-5,CASSSRTQQETQYF,TGTGCCAGCAGTTCAAGGACTCAACAAGAGACCCAGTACTTC
.,TRBV6-1,.,TRBJ1-2,CASSLVGARYGYTF,TGTGCCAGCAGTCTCGTAGGGGCGAGATATGGCTACACCTTC
.,TRBV6-5,.,TRBJ1-1,CASSYSLRSGDTEAFF,TGTGCCAGCAGTTACTCGTTGAGGAGTGGGGACACTGAAGCTTTCTTT
.,TRBV6-1,.,TRBJ2-1,CASARSLVSYNEQFF,TGTGCCAGCGCGAGATCCCTAGTTTCCTACAATGAGCAGTTCTTC
.,TRBV20-1,.,TRBJ2-2,CSASARANTGELFF,TGCAGTGCTAGCGCTAGGGCGAACACCGGGGAGCTGTTTTTT
TRBD2,TRBV2,.,TRBJ2-3,CASSRQILAGGYTDTQYF,TGTGCCAGCAGTCGACAGATACTAGCGGGGGGCTACACAGATACGCAGTATTTT
TRBD1,TRBV29-1,.,TRBJ2-5,CSASNSRGPQETQYF,TGCAGCGCCAGTAACTCCAGGGGGCCCCAAGAGACCCAGTACTTC
TRBD1,TRBV7-3,.,TRBJ1-2,CASSSPGQGGFYGYTF,TGTGCCAGCAGCTCCCCGGGACAGGGAGGGTTTTATGGCTACACCTTC
.,TRBV5-4,.,TRBJ1-1,CASSSREVGAEAFF,TGTGCCAGCAGCTCCAGGGAAGTTGGTGCTGAAGCTTTCTTT
.,TRBV2,.,TRBJ1-1,CASRGGRTNTEAFF,TGTGCCAGCAGGGGGGGACGGACGAACACTGAAGCTTTCTTT
.,TRBV7-8,.,TRBJ1-2,CASSSTGWEGYTF,TGTGCCAGCAGCTCTACAGGGTGGGAAGGCTACACCTTC
.,TRBV27,few,TRBJ1-6,CASTRGQSNNSPLHF,TGTGCCAGCACCCGAGGACAGAGTAATAATTCACCCCTCCACTTT
TRBD1,TRBV14,once,TRBJ2-7,CASSQVRTGVSYEQYF,TGTGCCAGCAGCCAAGTCCGGACAGGGGTCTCCTACGAGCAGTACTTC
.,TRBV7-2,.,TRBJ2-5,CASSSNPRGTQYF,TGTGCCAGCAGCTCCAACCCCCGGGGGACCCAGTACTTC
.,TRBV7-9,.,TRBJ1-3,CASSLVNKGNTIYF,TGTGCCAGCAGCTTAGTGAACAAGGGAAACACCATATATTTT
TRBD2,TRBV19,once,TRBJ2-3,CASSSGGLTDTQYF,TGTGCCAGTAGTTCGGGGGGGTTGACAGATACGCAGTATTTT
TRBD1,TRBV6-1,.,TRBJ1-2,CASTPRTPGQGDYGYTF,TGTGCCAGCACCCCACGCACCCCGGGACAGGGAGACTATGGCTACACCTTC
TRBD1,TRBV27,.,TRBJ1-2,CASRGQGLIYGYTF,TGTGCCAGCAGAGGACAGGGGTTGATCTATGGCTACACCTTC
TRBD2,TRBV6-1,.,TRBJ2-5,CASRPGLAGGETQYF,TGTGCCAGCAGACCCGGACTAGCGGGCGGGGAGACCCAGTACTTC
TRBD1,TRBV20-1,.,TRBJ2-2,CSARENRGGTGELFF,TGCAGTGCTAGAGAAAACAGGGGCGGGACCGGGGAGCTGTTTTTT
TRBD1,TRBV28,.,TRBJ1-3,CASSIPGQRAGNTIYF,TGTGCCAGCAGTATTCCGGGACAGCGAGCTGGAAACACCATATATTTT
TRBD2,TRBV7-2,few,TRBJ2-2,CASSSGLESRGTGELFF,TGTGCCAGCAGCTCCGGACTAGAGTCGAGGGGCACCGGGGAGCTGTTTTTT
.,TRBV2,.,TRBJ1-5,CASRPTGLSQPQHF,TGTGCCAGCAGACCTACAGGGTTGAGTCAGCCCCAGCATTTT
TRBD1,TRBV7-2,medium-sized,TRBJ1-5,CASSLAGGGGQPQHF,TGTGCCAGCAGCTTAGCAGGAGGGGGCGGTCAGCCCCAGCATTTT
.,TRBV2,.,TRBJ1-1,CASSEGPLIGFTEAFF,TGTGCCAGCAGTGAAGGGCCGCTGATTGGGTTCACTGAAGCTTTCTTT
TRBD2,TRBV4-2,.,TRBJ2-7,CASSHGVTSGGLHSYEQYF,TGTGCCAGCAGCCACGGAGTGACTAGCGGGGGGCTCCACTCCTACGAGCAGTACTTC
.,TRBV19,few,TRBJ1-5,CASSEINQPQHF,TGTGCCAGTAGTGAAATAAATCAGCCCCAGCATTTT
TRBD2,TRBV7-9,.,TRBJ2-5,CASSLVLSSGGTQYF,TGTGCCAGCAGCTTAGTACTTAGTAGCGGGGGGACCCAGTACTTC
.,TRBV7-2,.,TRBJ1-2,CASSLARSRVNGYTF,TGTGCCAGCAGCTTGGCCAGGTCCAGGGTAAATGGCTACACCTTC